These 5 T cell receptor beta chains originate from one sample sequenced in a study of glioma-infiltrating T cells after dendritic cell vaccination. Sequencing used immunoSEQ multiplex PCR; TCRdb keeps in-frame clones, though not all of them. This sample has tens of thousands of clones, with roughly 85% found just once. The input for sequencing was blood, taken before dendritic cell vaccination. These receptors were obtained from a human donor with glioblastoma.

The chain recombines TRBV4-2 with TRBJ2-1; 11 bases line up with TRBD1. V gave up 6 bases and J gave up 7 bases; unmatched junction bases: 5. Per germline, CDR1 LGHNA and CDR2 YNFKEQ. The CDR3 extends over 14 amino acids. CDR3 sequence reads: CASSLGTGGNEQFF. DNA for the CDR3: TGTGCCAGCAGTCTCGGGACAGGGGGGAATGAGCAGTTCTTC.

The CDR3, as DNA: TGTGCCAGCAGCCAAGCGGGGGAAGAGACCCAGTACTTC. Protein sequence: CASSQAGEETQYF. The gene calls are TRBV9 and TRBJ2-5; 8 bases line up with TRBD2. The CDR3 runs to 13 residues. V lost 4 bases and J lost 3; bases outside the gene matches: 2. Germline assignment: CDR1 SGDLS and CDR2 YYNGEE.

The V gene is TRBV9, the J gene TRBJ2-2; D possibly corresponds to TRBD2 (5 bases). CDR1 SGDLS and CDR2 YYNGEE come from the germline V gene. V was trimmed by 0 bases and J by 7 bases, leaving 10 bases between them. The CDR3 runs to 14 residues. The CDR3 DNA is TGTGCCAGCAGCGTAGTGGGGAGTGGCGGGGAGCTGTTTTTT. Translated, it gives CASSVVGSGGELFF.

This chain connects TRBV10-3 to TRBJ2-1; 8 nucleotides line up with TRBD2. The ends lost 5 bases at V and 12 bases at J; junction bases unmatched: 12. The CDR3 consists of 14 residues. Germline CDR1 ENHRY, CDR2 SYGVKD. DNA of the CDR3: TGTGCCATCAGTATTCGGGGGGGGCCACCTGTGCAGTTCTTC. This codes for CAISIRGGPPVQFF.

V usage is TRBV10-3 and J usage is TRBJ2-7; 8 nucleotides line up with TRBD2. Germline lookup yields CDR1 ENHRY and CDR2 SYGVKD. After removal of 4 bases from V and 6 bases from J, the junction contained 8 bases not matched to a gene. CDR3 length: 14 residues. CDR3 residues: CAISGPSGGGEQYF. Here the CDR3 DNA reads TGTGCCATCAGTGGCCCCAGCGGGGGAGGCGAGCAGTACTTC.